Below, 4 T cell receptor beta chains from the same sample are listed, as sequenced in a study of blood T cell repertoires in COVID-19. TCRdb's table, derived via immunoSEQ multiplex PCR, lists solely in-frame clones and lacks some. The sample records some 240,000 clones, about 83% being singletons. What was sequenced was peripheral blood. Receptors originate from a middle-aged woman who had recovered from COVID-19.

This clone was counted a single time. The chain carries TRBV9 and TRBJ2-3; weak D call: TRBD1 (6 bases). CDR3 size: 12 residues. Between the trimmed V and J ends, which lost 3 bases and 6 bases, there was a span of 8 bases. CDR1 and CDR2 (germline): SGDLS, YYNGEE. The CDR3 sequence: CASSGTADTQYF. CDR3 in DNA: TGTGCCAGCAGCGGGACAGCGGATACGCAGTATTTT.

The chain links TRBV12-3 or TRBV12-4 to TRBJ2-1; possibly TRBD1 for D (6 bases). This CDR3 spans 13 amino acids. Trimming left V 2 bases short and J 9 bases short, with 11 bases between. Here the CDR3 DNA reads TGTGCCAGCAGTTTATTCTTAGGGGGTGAGCAGTTCTTC. Translating it yields CASSLFLGGEQFF.

The rearrangement joins TRBV19 to TRBJ2-3, with D possibly being TRBD2 (5 bases). The germline CDR1 and CDR2 sequences are LNHDA and SQIVND (reference sequence). Trimming shortened V by 6 bases and J by 4 bases, and 8 bases separated the two germline ends. The CDR3 spans 12 residues. The CDR3 DNA reads as TGTGCCAGTAGCACCGGGGCAGATACGCAGTATTTT. Protein sequence: CASSTGADTQYF.

The chain uses TRBV28 and TRBJ1-3; 7 bases are shared with TRBD1. This CDR3 is built from 12 residues. The germline V gene encodes CDR1 MDHEN and CDR2 SYDVKM. The trim removed 8 bases at V and 5 bases at J, leaving 3 bases unmatched. The CDR3 DNA sequence: TGTGCCAGCGGGACAGTCAGAAACACCATATATTTT. This codes for CASGTVRNTIYF.